This TCR beta chain derives from a study of cytotoxic CD8 clonotypes in ibrutinib-treated CLL. As concerns this clone: Its matching antigen is unknown.

Study findings and constraints: Clonality went up at the time of ibrutinib response, stayed stable in sustained remission, and later dropped back toward its baseline level at progression.

TCRdb keeps only in-frame clones here, not all; method: immunoSEQ multiplex PCR. The table has about 150,000 clones, about 76% seen once. The ends were cut back, 8 bases at V and 4 bases at J, with 9 bases in the middle. The CDR3 covers 11 residues. Germline V gives CDR1 MDHEN, CDR2 SYDVKM. The sample was PBMCs, taken after 24 months of ibrutinib treatment. This TCR was recovered from a human donor with chronic lymphocytic leukemia. The gene calls are TRBV28 and TRBJ2-7; D possibly corresponds to TRBD2 (6 bases). In DNA, the CDR3 is TGTGCCAGCCGGGCGGGGTACGAGCAGTACTTC. Encoded protein: CASRAGYEQYF.